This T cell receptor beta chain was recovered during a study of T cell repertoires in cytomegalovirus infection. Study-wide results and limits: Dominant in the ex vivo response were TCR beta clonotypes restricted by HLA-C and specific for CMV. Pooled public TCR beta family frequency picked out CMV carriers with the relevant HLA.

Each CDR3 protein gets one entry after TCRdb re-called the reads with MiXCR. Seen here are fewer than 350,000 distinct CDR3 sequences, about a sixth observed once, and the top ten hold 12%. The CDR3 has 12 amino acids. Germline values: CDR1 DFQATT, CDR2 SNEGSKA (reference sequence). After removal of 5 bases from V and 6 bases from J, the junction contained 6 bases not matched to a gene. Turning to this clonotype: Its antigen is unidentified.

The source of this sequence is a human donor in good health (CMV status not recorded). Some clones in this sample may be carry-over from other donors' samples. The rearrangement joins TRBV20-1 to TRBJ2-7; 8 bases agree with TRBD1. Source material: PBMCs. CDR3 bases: TGCAGTGCTGGAGGACAGGGAGGCGAGCAGTACTTC. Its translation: CSAGGQGGEQYF.